A selection of T cell receptor beta chains follows, all from one sample in a study of glioma-infiltrating T cells. TCRdb re-called the multiplex PCR reads with MiXCR, one entry per CDR3 protein. Seen here are 400,000 or so distinct CDR3 sequences, around 45% observed once, and the top ten hold around 11%. The sequenced sample was glioma tissue, nonneoplastic brain tissue, or PBMCs (not recorded which). These receptors came from a human donor with low-grade glioma or glioblastoma, undergoing nonglioma brain surgery, or in good health (not recorded which). The conserved cysteine and the conserved F or W are not part of the CDR3 here.

j_call	v_call	cdr3_aa
TRBJ2-7	TRBV27	ASSLRGRWHEQY
TRBJ1-6	TRBV3-1	ASSDSSYSPLH
TRBJ1-1	TRBV18	ASSLRLGAEAF
TRBJ2-2	TRBV28	ASSDTLEASGTPLTGELF
TRBJ1-6	TRBV6-4	ASSEGQGASPLH
TRBJ2-3	TRBV7-2	ASSLGARPATDTQY
TRBJ2-3	TRBV6-2/TRBV6-3	ASSPPTTSRRTDTQY
TRBJ2-3	TRBV7-2	ASSLPGTTSTDTQY
TRBJ1-2	TRBV2	ASSEARQKYGYT
TRBJ1-5	TRBV4-1	ASSLPGLAGNQPQH
TRBJ2-5	TRBV4-2	ASSAGTGGRGTQY
TRBJ2-7	TRBV4-1	ASSRDDRRYEQY
TRBJ1-1	TRBV6-5	ASSYSIGANTEAF
TRBJ1-3	TRBV28	ASSLGSNSGNTIY
TRBJ1-2	TRBV24-1	ATSDLDRLYGYT
TRBJ2-3	TRBV18	ASSSQDYGTQY
TRBJ2-4	TRBV6-2/TRBV6-3	ASSYSPAIQY
TRBJ1-1	TRBV20-1	SATGPQGRAEAF
TRBJ2-2	TRBV27	ATSSGQGLRVGELF
TRBJ2-3	TRBV7-6	ASSVSGVSTDTQY
TRBJ2-1	TRBV28	AGRTGTSGRNEQS
TRBJ2-5	TRBV6-2/TRBV6-3	ASSPRPRTSGRQETQY
TRBJ2-7	TRBV19	ASSPRDSSCEQY
TRBJ1-3	TRBV18	AGSLTEAGNTIY
TRBJ1-3	TRBV7-2	ASSFLCPGRGGNTIY
TRBJ2-7	TRBV20-1	SARDSGGRSSYEQY
TRBJ2-7	TRBV4-2	ASSQDSAGGAYEQY
TRBJ2-3	TRBV27	ASTIQSPTGWSTDTQY
TRBJ2-7	TRBV7-2	ASSLGGQGAIVQY
TRBJ1-5	TRBV19	ASSIGTLGYQPQH
TRBJ2-7	TRBV4-3	ASSQGGQASYGQY
NA	TRBV6-2/TRBV6-3	ASSYRTWDRGRSEQY
TRBJ2-7	TRBV7-8	ASSLGPRSDEQY
TRBJ1-5	TRBV28	ASSARDRILPSNQPQH
TRBJ2-1	TRBV10-2	ASSELAVASYNEQF